The rows below give T cell receptor beta chains drawn from one sample of a study of blood T cell repertoires in COVID-19. Libraries were prepared by immunoSEQ multiplex PCR; TCRdb keeps only in-frame clonotypes and omits some of them. The sample has some 99,000 clones, approximately 90% seen once. The source material was peripheral blood. Receptors originate from a man aged 65 to 79 with acute or convalescent COVID-19. CDR3s include the opening cysteine and the closing phenylalanine or tryptophan. D genes are given only for firm matches. Expanded clones are given a class, and other clones once, few, many or no size at all.

CDR3: CASRRQSGSNSPLHF
DNA: TGTGCCAGCAGACGACAGTCTGGGTCAAATTCACCCCTCCACTTT
J: TRBJ1-6
size: .
D: .
V: TRBV2

CDR3: CASSLPARLGGEQFF
DNA: TGTGCCAGCAGCTTACCGGCTAGACTGGGGGGGGAGCAGTTCTTC
J: TRBJ2-1
size: once
D: TRBD2
V: TRBV13

CDR3: CAGGGRRYGYTF
DNA: TGTGCCGGGGGAGGGCGGCGATATGGCTACACCTTC
J: TRBJ1-2
size: .
D: .
V: TRBV5-4

CDR3: CAWSVGGKVSEAFF
DNA: TGTGCCTGGAGTGTAGGGGGTAAGGTCTCTGAAGCTTTCTTT
J: TRBJ1-1
size: .
D: .
V: TRBV30

CDR3: CASRSTRDHSYEQYF
DNA: TGTGCCAGCAGATCCACGCGGGACCACTCCTACGAGCAGTACTTC
J: TRBJ2-7
size: .
D: .
V: TRBV6-5

CDR3: CASSSDSGGTQYF
DNA: TGCGCCAGCAGCTCGGACTCCGGCGGGACCCAGTACTTC
J: TRBJ2-5
size: .
D: .
V: TRBV5-1

CDR3: CASIHPGYGQPQHF
DNA: TGTGCCAGCATCCACCCGGGATATGGTCAGCCCCAGCATTTT
J: TRBJ1-5
size: .
D: .
V: TRBV28

CDR3: CASSVFGTVSNQPQHF
DNA: TGTGCCAGCAGTGTTTTTGGGACAGTTAGCAATCAGCCCCAGCATTTT
J: TRBJ1-5
size: few
D: TRBD1
V: TRBV27

CDR3: CASSLVQRGQETQYF
DNA: TGTGCCAGCAGCTTAGTCCAGCGGGGGCAAGAGACCCAGTACTTC
J: TRBJ2-5
size: .
D: TRBD2
V: TRBV7-2

CDR3: CASSLRGTGYSYTF
DNA: TGTGCCAGCAGCTTACGCGGGACAGGGTACAGCTACACCTTC
J: TRBJ1-2
size: .
D: TRBD1
V: TRBV7-2

CDR3: CASSSGGGSNLFSGNTIYF
DNA: TGTGCCAGCAGCTCGGGGGGCGGTTCAAACCTTTTCTCTGGAAACACCATATATTTT
J: TRBJ1-3
size: .
D: .
V: TRBV11-2

CDR3: CASSLGVGQGFGYGYTF
DNA: TGCGCCAGCAGCTTGGGGGTAGGACAGGGGTTCGGCTATGGCTACACCTTC
J: TRBJ1-2
size: .
D: TRBD1
V: TRBV5-1

CDR3: CASSVGAGGLPGQETQYF
DNA: TGTGCCAGCAGCGTAGGAGCGGGGGGGCTTCCCGGACAAGAGACCCAGTACTTC
J: TRBJ2-5
size: .
D: TRBD2
V: TRBV9

CDR3: CATSEAGYHQPQHF
DNA: TGTGCCACCAGTGAGGCAGGATATCATCAGCCCCAGCATTTT
J: TRBJ1-5
size: .
D: .
V: TRBV24-1